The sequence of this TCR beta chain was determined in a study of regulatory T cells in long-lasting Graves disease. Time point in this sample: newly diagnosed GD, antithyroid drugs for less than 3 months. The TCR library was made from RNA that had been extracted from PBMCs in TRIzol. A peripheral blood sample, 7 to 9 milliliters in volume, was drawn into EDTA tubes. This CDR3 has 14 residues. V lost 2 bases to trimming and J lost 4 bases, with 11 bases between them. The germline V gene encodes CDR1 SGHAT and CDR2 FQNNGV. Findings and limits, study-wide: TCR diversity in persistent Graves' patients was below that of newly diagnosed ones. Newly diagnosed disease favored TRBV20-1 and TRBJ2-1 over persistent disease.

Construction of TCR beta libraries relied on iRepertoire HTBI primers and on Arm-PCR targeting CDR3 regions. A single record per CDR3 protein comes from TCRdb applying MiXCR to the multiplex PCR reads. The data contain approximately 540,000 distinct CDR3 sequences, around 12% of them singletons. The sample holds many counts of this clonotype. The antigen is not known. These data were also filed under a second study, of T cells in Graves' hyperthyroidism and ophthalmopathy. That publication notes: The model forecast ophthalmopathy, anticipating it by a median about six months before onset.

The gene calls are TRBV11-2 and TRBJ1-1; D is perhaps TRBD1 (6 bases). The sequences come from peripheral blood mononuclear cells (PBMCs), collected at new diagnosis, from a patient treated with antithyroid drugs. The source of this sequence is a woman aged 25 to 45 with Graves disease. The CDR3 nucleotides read TGTGCCAGCAGCTTATCCCGGACAGCCACTGAAGCTTTCTTT. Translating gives CASSLSRTATEAFF.